Presented here are 7 T cell receptor beta chains from one specimen sequenced in a study of cytomegalovirus exposure and HLA in healthy donors. Researchers ran the PCR with 60 Vbeta and 13 Jbeta primers. Sequenced by immunoSEQ multiplex PCR; TCRdb stores in-frame clones only, minus some. The profile covers over 150,000 clones, with around 80% appearing a single time and 6% to 9% taken by the ten largest. What was sequenced was PBMCs. These TCRs come from a woman under 40 in good health and CMV-seropositive.

V gene TRBV6-1 combines with J gene TRBJ2-5; maybe TRBD1 (5 bases). In germline, CDR1 is MNHNS, CDR2 SASEGT. CDR3 length: 14 residues. The V and J ends lost 2 bases and 2 bases respectively, with 9 bases between them. The CDR3 nucleotides read TGTGCCAGCAGTGAACAGGGAAGGCAAGAGACCCAGTACTTC. Translated: CASSEQGRQETQYF.

As for this clone: Other DNA sequences in this sample translate to the same CDR3. The gene calls are TRBV18 and TRBJ1-1, with D possibly being TRBD1 (6 bases). There are 14 residues in the CDR3. The V gene lost 2 bases and the J gene lost 2 bases, with 9 bases spanning the gap. Germline assignment: CDR1 KGHSH and CDR2 LQKENI. DNA of the CDR3: TGTGCCAGCTCACCAGGGGGCAGAAACACTGAAGCTTTCTTT. This translates into CASSPGGRNTEAFF.

This chain connects TRBV5-8 to TRBJ2-4; 9 bases fit TRBD1. Germline-derived CDR1 and CDR2 are SGHTS and YDEGEE. The ends lost 5 bases at V and 7 bases at J; junction bases unmatched: 10. The CDR3 has 15 residues. The CDR3 coding sequence is TGTGCCAGCAGTTCCCGGGACAGGGCAGGGAACATTCAGTACTTC. Its protein is CASSSRDRAGNIQYF.

The sample holds one count of this clone. The chain employs TRBV4-2 and TRBJ2-7, with 8 bases matching TRBD2. The length of the CDR3 is 17 residues. Germline V lookup: CDR1 LGHNA, CDR2 YNFKEQ. The V gene end was trimmed by 2 bases and the J gene end by 5 bases; junction bases not matched to a gene: 14. The CDR3 loop reads CASSQNPRTSRAHEQYF. For the CDR3, the DNA is TGTGCCAGCAGCCAAAACCCAAGGACTAGCCGGGCCCACGAGCAGTACTTC.

The chain combines TRBV10-3 with TRBJ2-2, with D tentatively TRBD1 (5 bases). V dropped 2 bases and J dropped 3 bases, with 10 bases sitting between them. CDR3 length: 15 amino acids. The germline V gene has CDR1 ENHRY and CDR2 SYGVKD. The CDR3 loop is CAISEGQGYTGELFF. The CDR3 nucleotides read TGTGCCATCAGTGAGGGGCAGGGATACACCGGGGAGCTGTTTTTT.

This sequence joins TRBV11-2 and TRBJ1-5; 7 positions agree with TRBD1. The CDR3 contains 16 residues. Losses at the gene ends were 1 base for V and 6 bases for J; bases not matched to a gene: 9. The V gene's germline CDR1 is SGHAT and CDR2 FQNNGV. This CDR3 reads CASSLGRGRGVQPQHF. The CDR3 DNA is TGTGCCAGCAGCTTAGGGAGGGGGCGCGGGGTTCAGCCCCAGCATTTT.

The chain carries TRBV18 and TRBJ2-1; 9 nucleotides align to TRBD1. Germline values: CDR1 KGHSH, CDR2 LQKENI. Trimming took 5 bases from V and 3 from J; bases not matched to a gene: 5. This CDR3 is built from 15 residues. The CDR3 DNA reads TGTGCCAGCTCAGCCGGGACAGGGAACTACAATGAGCAGTTCTTC. Its protein product is CASSAGTGNYNEQFF.